These T cell receptor beta chains were read from a single sample in a study of PD-1 blockade in classical Hodgkin lymphoma. TCRdb's copy holds only in-frame clones and misses some; the assay was immunoSEQ multiplex PCR. Here the sample spans 43,000 or so clones, almost 90% being singletons. The sample consisted of peripheral blood mononuclear cells (PBMCs), taken at baseline. The origin of the receptors is a human donor with classical Hodgkin lymphoma. Each CDR3 is given with its conserved first and last residue. The D gene is left open where the match is weak. The listing skips clone size in some rows; elsewhere it reads once, few, many or a size class.

J | D | size | V | DNA | CDR3
TRBJ2-7 | - | - | TRBV6-1 | TGTGCCAGCAGCCAGACAAGGGGCCTTGAGCAGTACTTC | CASSQTRGLEQYF
TRBJ2-3 | - | - | TRBV18 | TGTGCCAGCTCACCACTTCTCAGCACGGCAGATACGCAGTATTTT | CASSPLLSTADTQYF
TRBJ1-2 | TRBD1 | - | TRBV6-5 | TGTGCCAGCAGCCGAGACAGGGCCCCCTATGGCTACACCTTC | CASSRDRAPYGYTF
TRBJ2-1 | - | - | TRBV4-3 | TGCGCCAGCAGCCAAGATCCGGGCACTGACTACAATGAGCAGTTCTTC | CASSQDPGTDYNEQFF
TRBJ1-5 | TRBD1 | - | TRBV6-1 | TGTGCCAGCAAGGGACAGGTCAATCAGCCCCAGCATTTT | CASKGQVNQPQHF
TRBJ1-1 | - | few | TRBV27 | TGTGCCAGCAGTTTAAGCGGGTGGAACACTGAAGCTTTCTTT | CASSLSGWNTEAFF
TRBJ2-2 | TRBD1 | - | TRBV27 | TGTGCCAGCAGTTTAGGTACAGGGGGCAACACCGGGGAGCTGTTTTTT | CASSLGTGGNTGELFF
TRBJ2-3 | - | - | TRBV11-2 | TGTGCCAGCAGCGTGACTGGGGCCACAGATACGCAGTATTTT | CASSVTGATDTQYF
TRBJ2-5 | - | - | TRBV7-9 | TGTGCCAGCAGCGAGAGAGGGACACAAGAGACCCAGTACTTC | CASSERGTQETQYF
TRBJ2-7 | TRBD1 | - | TRBV6-5 | TGTGCCAGCGGACAGGGCGTTTGGTACGAGCAGTACTTC | CASGQGVWYEQYF
TRBJ2-7 | TRBD2 | - | TRBV5-1 | TGCGCCAGCAGCCCCCAACTAGCGGGGGCTTCCTACGAGCAGTACTTC | CASSPQLAGASYEQYF
TRBJ2-1 | TRBD1 | - | TRBV29-1 | TGCAGCGTTGTGACAGGGGGCTTGTACAATGAGCAGTTCTTC | CSVVTGGLYNEQFF
TRBJ2-7 | - | - | TRBV27 | TGTGCCAGCAGTTTATCGGGGAGGCACGAGCAGTACTTC | CASSLSGRHEQYF
TRBJ1-2 | TRBD1 | - | TRBV27 | TGTGCCAGCAGTTTAGGGGCAGGGGGCAACTATGGCTACACCTTC | CASSLGAGGNYGYTF
TRBJ2-5 | - | - | TRBV19 | TGTGCCAGTCGAGGGCGGGAGACCCAGTACTTC | CASRGRETQYF
TRBJ2-7 | - | - | TRBV4-3 | TGCGCCAGCAGCCAAGATCTCGGGGCAATAGGCTACGAGCAGTACTTC | CASSQDLGAIGYEQYF
TRBJ2-7 | TRBD1 | - | TRBV27 | TGTGCCAGCAGCCCCTCCCGGACAGGGATAAACGAGCAGTACTTC | CASSPSRTGINEQYF
TRBJ1-5 | - | - | TRBV5-8 | TGTGCCAGCAGAACCCGGGACAGCAATCAGCCCCAGCATTTT | CASRTRDSNQPQHF
TRBJ1-5 | - | - | TRBV6-5 | TGTGCCAGCAGATCGTCAAGCAATCAGCCCCAGCATTTT | CASRSSSNQPQHF
TRBJ2-3 | TRBD2 | - | TRBV4-1 | TGCGCCAGCAGCCAAGTCAGGACTCTAGCGGGGGGGCGCGGGAAGGCAGATACGCAGTATTTT | CASSQVRTLAGGRGKADTQYF